This TCR beta chain originates from a study of T cells expressing NK-cell markers (dated by TCRdb to about 2020). Looking at the study overall: Seven to nine donors provided sorted CD3+CD56+NKG2C+, CD3+CD56+NKG2C- and CD3+CD56-NKG2C+ T-cell subsets, whose TCR beta-chain repertoires were profiled. Seven of the eight sequenced donors were HCMV-seropositive and one was HCMV-seronegative. The eight sequenced donors were randomly selected healthy volunteers, three men and five women. Sequencing of the libraries produced 2 x 150 bp reads on Illumina HiSeq 2000/2500, MiSeq or NextSeq. Study-wide findings and limitations: In 5 to 7 donors, the dominant CD3+CD56+NKG2C+ clonotypes ranked among the top 10 CD8+ clonotypes, making up about 1.0-8% of CD8+ T cells. Whether the expanded NKG2C-expressing T cell clones were specific for HCMV antigens was left unclear. Those dominant clonotypes were again the most abundant among CD3+CD56-NKG2C+ cells in four donors, at about 28.3-60.1%.

The CDR3 measures 13 amino acids from cysteine to phenylalanine. There is no recorded DNA. For sequencing, an Illumina HiSeq 2000 was employed. TCR beta cDNA libraries were made by 5'RACE template switching that added a universal primer site and unique molecular identifiers. Priming for cDNA synthesis came from the TCR beta constant segment, and two successive PCR amplification steps followed. In the original analysis: MIGEC handled demultiplexing of the reads and grouping by UMI, while MiTCR was used to assemble and quantify clonotypes. To exclude erroneous sequences, any TCR cDNA sequence not supported by at least two reads was discarded. The tcR package was used for downstream repertoire analysis, and clonotypes were matched across fractions by CDR3 nucleotide sequence plus V segment. VDJmatch was used to annotate antigen specificity against VDJdb, with one amino acid substitution in CDR3 permitted. The reads were reprocessed in TCRdb, with one entry per CDR3 protein sequence and no accompanying DNA. The V and J calls and clone size are TCRdb's, not the authors'. The sample table on file contains roughly 300,000 distinct CDR3 sequences. The ten largest account for about 4% of the sample.

HCMV serostatus was determined by detecting HCMV-specific IgG in serum with a commercial ELISA kit. Ficoll density gradient centrifugation was used to isolate peripheral blood mononuclear cells from blood. Concerning this clonotype: Its antigen is not yet known.

In this chain, TRBV12-3 or TRBV12-4 is recombined with TRBJ1-2; lacking DNA, the TRBD1 call made by TCRdb goes unchecked. The sample taken for sequencing was blood T cells: a sorted CD56 or NKG2C T cell subset, CD4+ or CD8+ T cells, or bulk PBMC T cells (not recorded which). The clonotype originates from a woman between 18 and 70 years old in good health. CDR3 sequence: CASRRQGGYGYTF.